This T cell receptor (beta chain) was retrieved from a study of shared clonotypes between healthy human individuals. Study findings and constraints: Sharing across a few donors was seen in about 5% of naive CD4 clonotypes.

This CDR3 has 15 residues. V gave up 5 bases and J gave up 6 bases; unmatched junction bases: 12. Germline lookup yields CDR1 MDHEN and CDR2 SYDVKM. In regard to this clone: Its cognate antigen is unknown.

Caucasian adults living in Nashville, Tennessee, provided all samples. Generated by immunoSEQ multiplex PCR, the TCRdb table keeps only in-frame clones and is missing some. Here the sample spans roughly 1,600,000 clones, around 98.5% being singletons. The chain couples TRBV28 to TRBJ2-7; TRBD1 aligns across 8 bases. The TCR was taken from a man aged 25 to 40 in good health. Sequenced input: naive CD4+ T cells sorted from blood. The subset: CD45RA+ positively selected. CDR3 region: CASSGGGTGLREQYF. DNA for the CDR3: TGTGCCAGCAGTGGGGGCGGGACAGGACTACGCGAGCAGTACTTC.